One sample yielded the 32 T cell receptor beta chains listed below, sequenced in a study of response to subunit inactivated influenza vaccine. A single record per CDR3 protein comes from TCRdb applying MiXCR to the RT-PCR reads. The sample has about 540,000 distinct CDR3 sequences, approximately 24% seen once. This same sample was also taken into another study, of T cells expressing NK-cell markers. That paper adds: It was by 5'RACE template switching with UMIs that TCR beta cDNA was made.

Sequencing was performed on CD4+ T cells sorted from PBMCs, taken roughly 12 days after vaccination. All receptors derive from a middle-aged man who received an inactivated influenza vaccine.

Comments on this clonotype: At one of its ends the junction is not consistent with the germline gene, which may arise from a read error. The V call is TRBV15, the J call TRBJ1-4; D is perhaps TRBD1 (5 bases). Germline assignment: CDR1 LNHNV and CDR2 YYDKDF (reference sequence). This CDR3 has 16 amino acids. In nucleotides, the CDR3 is TGTCCCACCAGCAGAGATCCAGGGCTACCTAATGAAAAACTGTTTTTT. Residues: CPTSRDPGLPNEKLFF.

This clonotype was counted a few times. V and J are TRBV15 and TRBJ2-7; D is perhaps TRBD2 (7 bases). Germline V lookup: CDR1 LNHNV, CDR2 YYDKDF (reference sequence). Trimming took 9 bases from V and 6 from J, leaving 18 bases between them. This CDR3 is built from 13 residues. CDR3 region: CATSSRGAGEQYF. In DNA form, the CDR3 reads TGTGCCACAAGTAGCCGGGGGGCTGGCGAGCAGTACTTC.

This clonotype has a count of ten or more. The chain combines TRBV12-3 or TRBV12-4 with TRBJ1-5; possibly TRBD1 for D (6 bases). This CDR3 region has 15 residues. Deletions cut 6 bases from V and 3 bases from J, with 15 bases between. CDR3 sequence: CASRVGGPYNQPQHF. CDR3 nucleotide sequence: TGTGCCAGCAGGGTGGGGGGCCCCTACAATCAGCCCCAGCATTTT.

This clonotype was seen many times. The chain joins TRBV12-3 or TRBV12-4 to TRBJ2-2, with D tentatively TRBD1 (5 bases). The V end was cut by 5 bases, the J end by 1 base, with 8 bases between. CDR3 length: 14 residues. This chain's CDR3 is CASSTTGNTGELFF. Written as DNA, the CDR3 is TGTGCCAGCAGTACCACAGGGAACACCGGGGAGCTGTTTTTT.

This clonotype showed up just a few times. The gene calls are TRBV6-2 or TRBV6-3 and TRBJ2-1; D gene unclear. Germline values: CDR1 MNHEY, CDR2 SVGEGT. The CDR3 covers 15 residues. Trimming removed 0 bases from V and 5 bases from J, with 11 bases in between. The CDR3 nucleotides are TGTGCCAGCAGTTACTCGTTTACCCACGACAATGAGCAGTTCTTC. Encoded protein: CASSYSFTHDNEQFF.

The CDR3 DNA follows: TGTGCCACCGCTTCTAGCGGGGGAGAGACCCAGTACTTC. It encodes CATASSGGETQYF. The chain joins TRBV7-6 to TRBJ2-5, with 10 nucleotides matching TRBD2. Looked up from germline, CDR1 is SGHVS and CDR2 is FNYEAQ. The CDR3 runs to 13 residues. J gave up 4 bases and V 10 bases, and 6 bases lay outside the gene matches.

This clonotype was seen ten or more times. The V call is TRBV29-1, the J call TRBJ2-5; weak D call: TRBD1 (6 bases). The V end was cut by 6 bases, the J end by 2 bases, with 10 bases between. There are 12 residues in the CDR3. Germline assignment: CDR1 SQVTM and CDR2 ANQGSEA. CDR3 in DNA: TGCAGCGTCGGACAGCTTCAAGAGACCCAGTACTTC. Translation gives CSVGQLQETQYF.

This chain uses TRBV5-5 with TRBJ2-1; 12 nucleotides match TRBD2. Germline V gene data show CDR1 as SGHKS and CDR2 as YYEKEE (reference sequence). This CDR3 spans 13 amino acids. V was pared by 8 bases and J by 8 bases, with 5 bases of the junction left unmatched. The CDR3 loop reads CASLAGGPDEQFF. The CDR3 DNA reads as TGTGCCAGTCTAGCGGGAGGGCCCGATGAGCAGTTCTTC. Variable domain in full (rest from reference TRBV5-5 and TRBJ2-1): DAGVTQSPTHLIKTRGQQVTLRCSPISGHKSVSWYQQVLGQGPQFIFQYYEKEERGRGNFPDRFSARQFPNYSSELNVNALLLGDSALYLCASLAGGPDEQFFGPGTRLTVL.

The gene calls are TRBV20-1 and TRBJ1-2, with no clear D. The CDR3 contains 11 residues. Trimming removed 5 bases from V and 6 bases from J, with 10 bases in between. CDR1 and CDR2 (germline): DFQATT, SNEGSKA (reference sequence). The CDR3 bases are TGCAGTGCTGTTCTTGGAGATGGCTACACCTTC. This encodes CSAVLGDGYTF.

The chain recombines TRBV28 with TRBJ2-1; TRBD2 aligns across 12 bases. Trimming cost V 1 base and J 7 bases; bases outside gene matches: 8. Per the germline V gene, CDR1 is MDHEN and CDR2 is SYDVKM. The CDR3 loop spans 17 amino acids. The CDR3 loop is CASSLYPSGRAGNEQFF. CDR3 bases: TGTGCCAGCAGTTTATACCCTAGCGGGAGGGCCGGTAATGAGCAGTTCTTC.

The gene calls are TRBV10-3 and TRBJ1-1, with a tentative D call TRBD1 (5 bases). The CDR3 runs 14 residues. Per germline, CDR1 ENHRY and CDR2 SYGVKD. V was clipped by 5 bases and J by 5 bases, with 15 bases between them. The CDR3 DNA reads TGTGCCATCAGTCAAGGGGATGGGGTGACTGAAGCTTTCTTT. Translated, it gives CAISQGDGVTEAFF.

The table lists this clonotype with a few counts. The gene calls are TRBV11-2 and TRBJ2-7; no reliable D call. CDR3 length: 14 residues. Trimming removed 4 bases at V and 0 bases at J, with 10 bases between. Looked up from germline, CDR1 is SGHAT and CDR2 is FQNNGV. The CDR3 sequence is CASSSSGNSYEQYF. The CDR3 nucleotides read TGTGCCAGCAGCTCTTCCGGTAACTCCTACGAGCAGTACTTC. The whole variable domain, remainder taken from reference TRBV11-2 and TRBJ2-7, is EAGVAQSPRYKIIEKRQSVAFWCNPISGHATLYWYQQILGQGPKLLIQFQNNGVVDDSQLPKDRFSAERLKGVDSTLKIQPAKLEDSAVYLCASSSSGNSYEQYFGPGTRLTVT.

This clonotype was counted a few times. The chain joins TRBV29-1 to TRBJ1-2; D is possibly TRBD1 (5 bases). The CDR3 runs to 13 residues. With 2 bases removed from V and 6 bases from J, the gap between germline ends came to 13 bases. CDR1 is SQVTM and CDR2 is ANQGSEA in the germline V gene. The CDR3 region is CSVEKRQGNGYTF. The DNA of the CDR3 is TGCAGCGTTGAAAAGCGCCAGGGAAATGGCTACACCTTC. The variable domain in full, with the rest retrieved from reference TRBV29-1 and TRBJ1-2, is SAVISQKPSRDICQRGTSLTIQCQVDSQVTMMFWYRQQPGQSLTLIATANQGSEATYESGFVIDKFPISRPNLTFSTLTVSNMSPEDSSIYLCSVEKRQGNGYTFGSGTRLTVV.

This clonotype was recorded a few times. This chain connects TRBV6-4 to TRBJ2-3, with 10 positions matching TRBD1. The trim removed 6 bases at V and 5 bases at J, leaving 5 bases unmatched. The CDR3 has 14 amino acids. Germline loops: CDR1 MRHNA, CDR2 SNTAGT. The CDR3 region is CASRDRGRKDTQYF. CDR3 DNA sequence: TGTGCCAGCAGAGACAGGGGGCGGAAAGATACGCAGTATTTT.

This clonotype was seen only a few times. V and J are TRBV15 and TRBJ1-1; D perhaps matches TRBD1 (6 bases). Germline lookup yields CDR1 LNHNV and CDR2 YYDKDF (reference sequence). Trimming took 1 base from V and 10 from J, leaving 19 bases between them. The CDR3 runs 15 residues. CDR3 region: CATSRVAGTPGVAFF. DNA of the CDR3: TGTGCCACCAGCAGAGTAGCTGGGACACCGGGGGTAGCTTTCTTT. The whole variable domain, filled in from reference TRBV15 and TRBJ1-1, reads DAMVIQNPRYQVTQFGKPVTLSCSQTLNHNVMYWYQQKSSQAPKLLFHYYDKDFNNEADTPDNFQSRRPNTSFCFLDIRSPGLGDTAMYLCATSRVAGTPGVAFFGQGTRLTVV.

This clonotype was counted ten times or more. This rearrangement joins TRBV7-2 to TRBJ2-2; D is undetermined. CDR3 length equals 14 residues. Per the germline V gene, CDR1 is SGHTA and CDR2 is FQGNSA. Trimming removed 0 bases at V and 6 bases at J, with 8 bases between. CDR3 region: CASSLAFSAGELFF. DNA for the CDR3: TGTGCCAGCAGCTTAGCATTTTCGGCCGGGGAGCTGTTTTTT.

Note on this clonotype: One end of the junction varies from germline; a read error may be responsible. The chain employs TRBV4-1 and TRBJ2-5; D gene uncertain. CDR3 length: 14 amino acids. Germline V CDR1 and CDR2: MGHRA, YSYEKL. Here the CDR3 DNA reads TGCGCCAGCAGCCGGGTAGGACCGCAAGAGACCCAGTGCTTC. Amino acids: CASSRVGPQETQCF.

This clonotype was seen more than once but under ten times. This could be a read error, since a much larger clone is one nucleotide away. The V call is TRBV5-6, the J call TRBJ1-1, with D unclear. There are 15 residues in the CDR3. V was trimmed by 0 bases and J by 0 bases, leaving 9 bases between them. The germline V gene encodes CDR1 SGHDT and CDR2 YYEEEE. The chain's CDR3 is CASSLVGNMNTEAFF. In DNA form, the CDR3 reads TGTGCCAGCAGCTTGGTCGGAAACATGAACACTGAAGCTTTCTTT.

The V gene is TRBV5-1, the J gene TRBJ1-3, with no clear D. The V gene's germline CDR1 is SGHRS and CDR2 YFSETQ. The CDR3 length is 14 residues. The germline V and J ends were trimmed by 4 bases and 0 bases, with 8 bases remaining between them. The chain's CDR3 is CASSTGSSGNTIYF. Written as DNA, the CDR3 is TGCGCCAGCAGCACCGGGAGCTCTGGAAACACCATATATTTT.

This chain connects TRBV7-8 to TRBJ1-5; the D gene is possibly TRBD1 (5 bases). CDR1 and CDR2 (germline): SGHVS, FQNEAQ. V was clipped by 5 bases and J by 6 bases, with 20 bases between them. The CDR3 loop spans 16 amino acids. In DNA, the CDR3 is TGTGCCAGCAGCCCTACCGGGGCAGGGCGGAGTCAGCCCCAGCATTTT. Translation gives CASSPTGAGRSQPQHF.

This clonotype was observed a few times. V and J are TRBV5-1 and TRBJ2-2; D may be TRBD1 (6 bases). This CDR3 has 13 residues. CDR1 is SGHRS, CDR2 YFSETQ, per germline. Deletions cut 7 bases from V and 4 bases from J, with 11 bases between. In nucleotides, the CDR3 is TGCGCCAGCTGCCAACAGGGCACCGGGGAGCTGTTTTTT. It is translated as CASCQQGTGELFF. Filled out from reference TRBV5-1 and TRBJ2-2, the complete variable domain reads KAGVTQTPRYLIKTRGQQVTLSCSPISGHRSVSWYQQTPGQGLQFLFEYFSETQRNKGNFPGRFSGRQFSNSRSEMNVSTLELGDSALYLCASCQQGTGELFFGEGSRLTVL.

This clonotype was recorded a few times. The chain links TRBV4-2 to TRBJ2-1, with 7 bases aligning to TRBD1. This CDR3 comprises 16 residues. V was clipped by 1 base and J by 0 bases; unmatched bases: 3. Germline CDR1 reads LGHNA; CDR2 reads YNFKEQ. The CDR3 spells CASSQGDRVSYNEQFF. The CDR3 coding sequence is TGTGCCAGCAGCCAAGGTGACAGGGTCTCCTACAATGAGCAGTTCTTC.

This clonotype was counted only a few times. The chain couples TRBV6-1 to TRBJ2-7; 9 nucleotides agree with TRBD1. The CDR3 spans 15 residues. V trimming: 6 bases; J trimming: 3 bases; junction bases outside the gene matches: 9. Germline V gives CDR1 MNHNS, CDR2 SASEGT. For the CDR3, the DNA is TGTGCCAGCAGAGAGGGACAGGGACCGTACTACGAGCAGTACTTC. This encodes CASREGQGPYYEQYF.

Written as DNA, the CDR3 is TGTGCCAGCAGGACGACAGGGGGCTTCAGGTCCCAGCATTTT. The encoded protein is CASRTTGGFRSQHF. V is TRBV6-2 or TRBV6-3 and J is TRBJ1-5; 10 bases are shared with TRBD1. J gave up 11 bases and V 6 bases, and 10 bases lay outside the gene matches. CDR1 and CDR2 (germline): MNHEY, SVGEGT. This CDR3 comprises 14 residues.

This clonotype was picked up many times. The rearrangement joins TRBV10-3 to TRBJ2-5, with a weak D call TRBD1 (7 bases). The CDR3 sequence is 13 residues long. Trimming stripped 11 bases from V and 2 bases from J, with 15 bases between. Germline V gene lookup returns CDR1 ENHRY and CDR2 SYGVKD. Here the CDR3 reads CASGGSGQETQYF. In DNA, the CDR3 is TGTGCCTCAGGGGGAAGCGGGCAAGAGACCCAGTACTTC.

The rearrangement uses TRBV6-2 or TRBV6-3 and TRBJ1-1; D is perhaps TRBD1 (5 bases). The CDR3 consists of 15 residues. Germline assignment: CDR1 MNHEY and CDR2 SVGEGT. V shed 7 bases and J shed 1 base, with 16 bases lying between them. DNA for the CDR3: TGTGCCAGCATTCCCCGGGGCCAGGGGAACACTGAAGCTTTCTTT. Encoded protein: CASIPRGQGNTEAFF.

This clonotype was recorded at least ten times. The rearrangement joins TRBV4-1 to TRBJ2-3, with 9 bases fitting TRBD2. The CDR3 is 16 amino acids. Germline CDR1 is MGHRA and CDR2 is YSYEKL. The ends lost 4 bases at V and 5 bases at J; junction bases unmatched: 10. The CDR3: CASSLLRGGQRDTQYF. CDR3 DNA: TGCGCCAGCAGCCTGCTGCGGGGGGGCCAGCGAGATACGCAGTATTTT.

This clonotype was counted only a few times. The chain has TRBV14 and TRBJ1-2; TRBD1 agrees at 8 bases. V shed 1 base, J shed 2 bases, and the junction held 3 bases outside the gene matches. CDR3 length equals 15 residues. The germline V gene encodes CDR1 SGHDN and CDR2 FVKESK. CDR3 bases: TGTGCCAGCAGCCAAGGGACAGGGAGAAACTATGGCTACACCTTC. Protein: CASSQGTGRNYGYTF.

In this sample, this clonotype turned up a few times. The DNA of the CDR3 is TGTGCCAGCAGGCCGGGAACTACTAATGGCGAGCAGTACTTC. Its protein is CASRPGTTNGEQYF. The chain combines TRBV12-3 or TRBV12-4 with TRBJ2-7; tentative D call: TRBD2 (5 bases). Trimming took 6 bases from V and 6 from J, leaving 18 bases between them. The CDR3 is 14 amino acids.

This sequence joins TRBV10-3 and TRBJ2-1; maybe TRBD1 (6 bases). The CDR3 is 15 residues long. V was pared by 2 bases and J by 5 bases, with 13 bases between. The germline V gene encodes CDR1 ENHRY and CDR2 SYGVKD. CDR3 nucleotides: TGTGCCATCAGTGAGGTTTCAGGGGTGAACAATGAGCAGTTCTTC. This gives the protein CAISEVSGVNNEQFF.

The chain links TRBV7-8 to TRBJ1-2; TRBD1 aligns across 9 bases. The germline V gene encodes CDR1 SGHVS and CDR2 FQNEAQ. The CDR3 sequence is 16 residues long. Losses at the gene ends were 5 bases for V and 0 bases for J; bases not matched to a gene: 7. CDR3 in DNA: TGTGCCAGCAGCCTCACAGGGGGCGGCTCTAACTATGGCTACACCTTC. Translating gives CASSLTGGGSNYGYTF.

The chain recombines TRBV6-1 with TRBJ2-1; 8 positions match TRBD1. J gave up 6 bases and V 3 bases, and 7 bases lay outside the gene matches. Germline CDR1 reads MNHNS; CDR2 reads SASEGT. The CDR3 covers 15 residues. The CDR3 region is CASSERTGSFNEQFF. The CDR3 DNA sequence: TGTGCCAGCAGTGAGAGGACAGGGTCTTTCAATGAGCAGTTCTTC.